Presented here are 31 T cell receptor beta chains from one specimen sequenced in a study of shared clonotypes between healthy human individuals. Measured with immunoSEQ multiplex PCR; TCRdb has only the in-frame clones, and not every one. This table holds about 1 million clones, approximately 68% found once. The sequenced sample consisted of memory CD4+ T cells sorted from blood. Documented subset: CD45RA-negative fraction. These receptors were taken from a man aged 18 to 30 in good health.

V usage is TRBV2 and J usage is TRBJ2-5, with D possibly matching TRBD2 (5 bases). Trimming left V 4 bases short and J 4 bases short, with 16 bases between. Germline loops: CDR1 SNHLY, CDR2 FYNNEI. This CDR3 contains 15 residues. The CDR3 DNA reads TGTGCCAGCAGTGGAAGTGTGGGAGTTCGAGAGACCCAGTACTTC. It codes for CASSGSVGVRETQYF.

The genes are TRBV2 and TRBJ1-4; no clear D. The CDR3 has 13 residues. CDR1 is SNHLY and CDR2 is FYNNEI in the germline V gene. V lost 7 bases to trimming and J lost 3 bases, with 9 bases between them. CDR3 in DNA: TGTGCCAGCAACGGGCGTGCTAATGAAAAACTGTTTTTT. Translated: CASNGRANEKLFF.

In this sample, this clone turned up a few times. The CDR3 region has the DNA TGTGCCAGCATCAGTACTACCGGGGAGCTGTTTTTT. The encoded protein is CASISTTGELFF. This rearrangement joins TRBV6-5 to TRBJ2-2; D is unclear. CDR1 is MNHEY and CDR2 is SVGAGI in the germline V gene. The length of the CDR3 is 12 residues. The V end was cut by 7 bases, the J end by 5 bases, with 8 bases between.

The genes are TRBV7-2 and TRBJ2-1; TRBD2 aligns across 9 bases. The CDR3 is made up of 16 amino acids. CDR1 SGHTA and CDR2 FQGNSA come from the germline V gene. The V segment lost 4 bases and the J segment 3 bases; nucleotides outside the gene matches: 7. CDR3 nucleotide sequence: TGTGCCAGCAGCTCAGAGACTAGCGGACTCTACAATGAGCAGTTCTTC. It encodes CASSSETSGLYNEQFF.

The CDR3 sequence: CASIGNTIYF. CDR3 DNA: TGTGCCAGCATCGGAAACACCATATATTTT. The chain combines TRBV6-1 with TRBJ1-3; no clear D gene. Trimming took off 7 bases at V and 4 bases at J, with 2 bases between the two ends. This CDR3 comprises 10 residues. Germline lookup yields CDR1 MNHNS and CDR2 SASEGT.

This clone came up a few times. The V gene is TRBV6-5, the J gene TRBJ2-1; tentatively, D is TRBD2 (6 bases). V gave up 7 bases and J gave up 6 bases, with 13 bases separating them. In germline, CDR1 is MNHEY, CDR2 SVGAGI. The CDR3 totals 13 residues. The CDR3 nucleotides read TGTGCCAGCATGAGTCTAGCGCGCAATGAGCAGTTCTTC. Protein sequence: CASMSLARNEQFF.

In its sample, this clone was seen once. This sequence joins TRBV27 and TRBJ1-1; D is unresolved. CDR3 length: 11 residues. V lost 4 bases to trimming and J lost 7 bases, with 7 bases between them. Germline assignment: CDR1 MNHEY and CDR2 SMNVEV (reference sequence). DNA for the CDR3: TGTGCCAGCAGTTATCTTAGTGAAGCTTTCTTT. Its translation: CASSYLSEAFF.

This clone was seen ten or more times. CDR3 DNA: TGTGCCAGCAGTGCCGGGACATCTCCTTACAATGAGCAGTTCTTC. It translates to CASSAGTSPYNEQFF. The chain links TRBV9 to TRBJ2-1; tentatively, D is TRBD1 (6 bases). Trimming took off 5 bases at V and 4 bases at J, with 16 bases between the two ends. Looked up from germline, CDR1 is SGDLS and CDR2 is YYNGEE. The CDR3 has 15 amino acids.

V and J are TRBV5-1 and TRBJ2-5; 8 nucleotides align to TRBD2. With 1 base clipped from V and 5 bases from J, the junction kept 7 bases outside the gene matches. CDR1 SGHRS and CDR2 YFSETQ come from the germline V gene. The CDR3 spans 15 residues. The CDR3 coding sequence is TGCGCCAGCAGCTTGTCCCCGGGGGGGTCGGAGACCCAGTACTTC. Translation gives CASSLSPGGSETQYF.

This sequence joins TRBV6-5 and TRBJ2-5, with 7 bases that match TRBD2. CDR1 is MNHEY, CDR2 SVGAGI, per germline. The CDR3 has 13 residues. J gave up 4 bases and V 8 bases, and 7 bases lay outside the gene matches. CDR3: CASRRGGVETQYF. CDR3 DNA sequence: TGTGCCAGCCGGCGGGGAGGGGTAGAGACCCAGTACTTC.

This rearrangement joins TRBV5-1 to TRBJ2-1; 10 bases are a match to TRBD2. Germline V gene sequence: CDR1 SGHRS, CDR2 YFSETQ. V lost 4 bases to trimming and J lost 5 bases; unmatched junction nucleotides: 6. There are 15 residues in the CDR3. The CDR3 DNA sequence: TGCGCCAGCAGCCCCTCTAGCGGGAGTCACAATGAGCAGTTCTTC. As protein: CASSPSSGSHNEQFF.

This chain uses TRBV5-6 with TRBJ1-2, with a possible D match to TRBD1 (6 bases). Germline V lookup: CDR1 SGHDT, CDR2 YYEEEE. The length of the CDR3 is 16 residues. Trimming cost V 2 bases and J 4 bases, with 18 bases left between them. CDR3 loop: CASSLTVGAQTYGYTF. CDR3 nucleotide sequence: TGTGCCAGCAGCTTAACGGTGGGGGCGCAGACCTATGGCTACACCTTC.

The V and J genes are TRBV6-1 and TRBJ2-7; D unclear. V was clipped by 7 bases and J by 3 bases, with 10 bases between them. This CDR3 spans 12 amino acids. Per the germline V gene, CDR1 is MNHNS and CDR2 is SASEGT. The CDR3: CASTGRFYEQYF. The CDR3 DNA follows: TGTGCCAGCACTGGACGGTTCTACGAGCAGTACTTC.

CDR3: CASSQLGRITDTQYF. In DNA, the CDR3 is TGCGCCAGCAGCCAACTGGGACGGATCACAGATACGCAGTATTTT. The chain recombines TRBV5-1 with TRBJ2-3; D is possibly TRBD1 or TRBD2 (5 bases each). Trimming took 4 bases from V and 2 from J, leaving 14 bases between them. This CDR3 has 15 residues. Germline-derived CDR1 and CDR2 are SGHRS and YFSETQ.

In this sample, this clone turned up a few times. In the same sample, other DNA sequences code for this CDR3. J is TRBJ1-2 and V is TRBV14, with no clear D. The CDR3 is 12 amino acids. Germline-derived CDR1 and CDR2 are SGHDN and FVKESK. Trimming removed 2 bases at V and 2 bases at J, with 3 bases between. CDR3 protein: CASSQQNYGYTF. CDR3 DNA sequence: TGTGCCAGCAGCCAACAGAACTATGGCTACACCTTC.

The V and J genes are TRBV5-1 and TRBJ2-7; D uncertain. Germline V gives CDR1 SGHRS, CDR2 YFSETQ. This CDR3 has 14 residues. With 4 bases removed from V and 5 bases from J, the gap between germline ends came to 16 bases. The CDR3 reads CASSDGPSRNEQYF. The CDR3 nucleotides read TGCGCCAGCAGCGACGGACCGAGCCGGAACGAGCAGTACTTC.

This rearrangement joins TRBV6-1 to TRBJ1-5; the match to TRBD1 covers 9 bases. CDR3 length equals 14 residues. The germline V gene has CDR1 MNHNS and CDR2 SASEGT. V lost 8 bases, J lost 1 base, and 3 bases stayed unmatched. The CDR3 spells CASGQGTSNQPQHF. CDR3 DNA: TGTGCCAGCGGACAGGGGACGAGCAATCAGCCCCAGCATTTT.

The chain recombines TRBV21-1 with TRBJ2-3; no check of the table's D call, TRBD2, against the DNA was made. TRBV21-1 is a listed pseudogene. This CDR3 has 21 amino acids. As DNA, the CDR3 is TGTGCCAGCAGCCCCCGGAGCGAGCGGGAGTGGAAAAGCCCTAGCACAGATACGCAGTATTTT. It translates to CASSPRSEREWKSPSTDTQYF.

The chain combines TRBV7-2 with TRBJ2-7; 8 bases line up with TRBD2. V was pared by 5 bases and J by 3 bases, with 9 bases of the junction left unmatched. Germline V gene sequence: CDR1 SGHTA, CDR2 FQGNSA. CDR3 length: 15 amino acids. The CDR3 spells CASSPFGAGGYEQYF. The CDR3 DNA follows: TGTGCCAGCAGCCCGTTCGGGGCGGGGGGCTACGAGCAGTACTTC.

The chain carries TRBV19 and TRBJ2-1, with 7 bases aligning to TRBD1. This CDR3 is 15 amino acids long. Unmatched junction bases numbered 16, after V lost 7 bases and J lost 10 bases. Germline lookup yields CDR1 LNHDA and CDR2 SQIVND (reference sequence). CDR3 DNA sequence: TGTGCCAGTACGGCAAGGACAGGAGCCCTCTTGGAGCAGTTCTTC. It encodes CASTARTGALLEQFF.

V and J are TRBV5-4 and TRBJ2-1, with D possibly matching TRBD1 (6 bases). Per the germline V gene, CDR1 is SGHNT and CDR2 is YYREEE (reference sequence). CDR3 length equals 15 residues. V lost 3 bases and J 9 bases, leaving 19 bases between the germline ends. This CDR3 is CASSSVGGTGGEQFF. CDR3 in DNA: TGTGCCAGCAGCTCAGTAGGGGGTACCGGCGGTGAGCAGTTCTTC.

Only a few counts were recorded for this clone. The genes are TRBV7-6 and TRBJ1-2; TRBD1 agrees at 7 bases. The CDR3 covers 15 residues. Germline loops: CDR1 SGHVS, CDR2 FNYEAQ. The V and J ends lost 5 bases and 8 bases, in that order; junction bases with no gene match: 14. The CDR3 nucleotides read TGTGCCAGCAGCCCGCCCGGGAAAGGGGGCCTGGGCTACACCTTC. Its translation: CASSPPGKGGLGYTF.

This clone was detected only a few times. The chain links TRBV2 to TRBJ2-1, with 7 positions matching TRBD1. This CDR3 contains 14 residues. The junction had 6 bases not matched to a gene; V was cut back by 3 bases and J by 7 bases. Germline V gene sequence: CDR1 SNHLY, CDR2 FYNNEI. As DNA, the CDR3 is TGTGCCAGCAGTGACGGAAGGGGGCGGAATGAGCAGTTCTTC. Translating gives CASSDGRGRNEQFF.

The chain is built from TRBV18 and TRBJ2-5; D is uncertain. The CDR3 extends over 14 amino acids. V was pared by 3 bases and J by 1 base, with 9 bases between. Germline-derived CDR1 and CDR2 are KGHSH and LQKENI. The CDR3: CASSPDWTQETQYF. CDR3 DNA sequence: TGTGCCAGCTCACCCGATTGGACCCAAGAGACCCAGTACTTC.

The rearrangement links TRBV28 to TRBJ1-2; TRBD1 matches at 9 bases. J was trimmed by 9 bases and V by 6 bases; bases with no gene match: 8. Germline V gene lookup returns CDR1 MDHEN and CDR2 SYDVKM. CDR3 size: 13 residues. CDR3 bases: TGTGCCAGCAGAGCGGGACAGGGCTCGCGCTACACCTTC. This gives the protein CASRAGQGSRYTF.

The genes are TRBV28 and TRBJ1-6; D is ambiguous. The V end lost 5 bases, the J end lost 9 bases, and 8 bases lay between the germline ends. The CDR3 consists of 12 residues. Germline lookup yields CDR1 MDHEN and CDR2 SYDVKM. The chain's CDR3 is CASSPPSSPLHF. CDR3 bases: TGTGCCAGCAGTCCTCCCAGTTCACCCCTCCACTTT.

The genes are TRBV10-3 and TRBJ2-7; D is possibly TRBD1 (7 bases). Deletions cut 3 bases from V and 6 bases from J, with 15 bases between. This CDR3 has 14 amino acids. The V gene's germline CDR1 is ENHRY and CDR2 SYGVKD. CDR3 sequence: CAISEFPQGGEQYF. Here the CDR3 DNA reads TGTGCCATCAGTGAATTTCCGCAGGGGGGCGAGCAGTACTTC.

The rearrangement links TRBV5-6 to TRBJ1-2, with unresolved D. Deletions cut 4 bases from V and 3 bases from J, with 16 bases between. CDR3 size: 15 residues. Germline V gives CDR1 SGHDT, CDR2 YYEEEE. The CDR3, as DNA: TGTGCCAGCAGCCCCGAACCGGGCTCGGACTATGGCTACACCTTC. Amino acid sequence: CASSPEPGSDYGYTF.

The rearrangement joins TRBV28 to TRBJ1-5, with D perhaps matching TRBD1 (5 bases). The V gene lost 5 bases and the J gene lost 6 bases, with 14 bases spanning the gap. The CDR3 consists of 14 residues. Germline CDR1 is MDHEN and CDR2 is SYDVKM. The CDR3 DNA reads as TGTGCCAGCAGTCGCGGGGGAGGAAGTCAGCCCCAGCATTTT. Its translation is CASSRGGGSQPQHF.

This clone was detected only once. The chain joins TRBV5-4 to TRBJ2-3; D is unresolved. There are 13 residues in the CDR3. From germline, CDR1 is SGHNT and CDR2 YYREEE (reference sequence). V lost 2 bases and J 11 bases, leaving 15 bases between the germline ends. In DNA form, the CDR3 reads TGTGCCAGCAGCTTTGACCCGGGCAAGGTGCAGTATTTT. Translating gives CASSFDPGKVQYF.

The rearrangement joins TRBV25-1 to TRBJ1-6; TRBD1 is a possible D gene (6 bases). Trimming removed 7 bases from V and 5 bases from J, with 9 bases in between. This CDR3 spans 13 amino acids. CDR1 and CDR2 (germline): MGHDK, SYGVNS. CDR3 coding DNA: TGTGCCAGCAAGAAGGGGGATAATTCACCCCTCCACTTT. Translation gives CASKKGDNSPLHF.